These 20 T cell receptor beta chains share one sample of origin, sequenced in a study of spatial heterogeneity in lung cancer. TCRdb reprocessed the 5' RACE reads via MiXCR and lists one record per CDR3 protein. This sample has over 14,000 distinct CDR3 sequences, with just under 8% found just once. Stated time point: sample taken at primary tumor resection. No cell sorting; template was whole RNA from tumor, lung tissue or PBMC. Source: PBMCs, taken at surgery. The receptors derive from a female donor with early-stage non-small cell lung cancer.

Many counts were recorded for this clonotype. V and J are TRBV7-2 and TRBJ2-2, with D possibly TRBD2 on 6 matching bases. The germline V gene encodes CDR1 SGHTA and CDR2 FQGNSA. This CDR3 is 16 amino acids long. V was pared by 3 bases and J by 2 bases, with 13 bases between. CDR3 nucleotide sequence: TGTGCCAGCAGCTTCACCGGAGGACTAAACACCGGGGAGCTGTTTTTT. This gives the protein CASSFTGGLNTGELFF.

Many counts were recorded for this clonotype. The chain is built from TRBV12-3 or TRBV12-4 and TRBJ1-2; no definite D call. The CDR3 loop spans 14 amino acids. The V end lost 6 bases, the J end lost 7 bases, and 18 bases lay between the germline ends. The CDR3 here is CASRSQPVKAGYTF. In nucleotides, the CDR3 is TGTGCCAGCAGGTCGCAGCCGGTAAAGGCTGGCTACACCTTC.

This clonotype was observed at least ten times. This chain links TRBV6-2 or TRBV6-3 with TRBJ2-1, with D perhaps matching TRBD2 (5 bases). The CDR3 extends over 14 amino acids. CDR1 MNHEY and CDR2 SVGEGT come from the germline V gene. V was cut by 4 bases and J by 5 bases, with 12 bases left in between. The CDR3 region is CASSLLSGHNEQFF. DNA for the CDR3: TGTGCCAGCAGTTTGTTGAGCGGCCACAATGAGCAGTTCTTC.

This clonotype appeared a few times. This chain connects TRBV18 to TRBJ1-1; D remains unclear. V was cut by 6 bases and J by 4 bases, with 18 bases left in between. The CDR3 sequence is 15 residues long. Looked up from germline, CDR1 is KGHSH and CDR2 is LQKENI. This chain's CDR3 is CASSPEDWSGTEAFF. For the CDR3, the DNA is TGTGCCAGCTCCCCGGAAGATTGGAGCGGCACTGAAGCTTTCTTT.

The sample holds many counts of this clonotype. CDR3 protein: CASSLPGQGANTGELFF. The CDR3 bases are TGTGCCAGTAGTTTACCGGGACAGGGGGCGAACACCGGGGAGCTGTTTTTT. J is TRBJ2-2 and V is TRBV19, with 11 nucleotides matching TRBD1. Germline loops: CDR1 LNHDA, CDR2 SQIVND (reference sequence). The CDR3 extends over 17 amino acids. Trimming cost V 5 bases and J 0 bases; bases outside gene matches: 5.

This clonotype has ten or more counts. This chain links TRBV9 with TRBJ2-1, with 11 bases fitting TRBD2. The CDR3 totals 16 residues. Germline V lookup: CDR1 SGDLS, CDR2 YYNGEE. With 3 bases clipped from V and 9 bases from J, the junction kept 11 bases outside the gene matches. This chain's CDR3 is CASSGASGRTVSEQFF. The CDR3 DNA reads TGTGCCAGCAGCGGAGCTAGCGGGAGGACGGTTAGTGAGCAGTTCTTC.

Many counts were recorded for this clonotype. The chain uses TRBV20-1 and TRBJ2-1; TRBD2 agrees at 8 bases. The CDR3 contains 14 residues. Trimming removed 3 bases from V and 3 bases from J; junction bases left unmatched: 4. Germline lookup yields CDR1 DFQATT and CDR2 SNEGSKA (reference sequence). The CDR3 reads CSASNGGVYNEQFF. CDR3 DNA sequence: TGCAGTGCTAGCAACGGGGGGGTCTACAATGAGCAGTTCTTC.

The sample holds a few counts of this clonotype. The CDR3 DNA is TGTGCCAGCAGCCCAGGGGGCGCGAGCGGAAACACCATATATTTT. The encoded protein is CASSPGGASGNTIYF. V is TRBV28 and J is TRBJ1-3; 8 bases are a match to TRBD1. V was clipped by 6 bases and J by 4 bases; unmatched bases: 8. Per germline, CDR1 MDHEN and CDR2 SYDVKM. CDR3 length equals 15 residues.

This clonotype was recorded at least ten times. The rearrangement links TRBV5-5 to TRBJ2-7; D is possibly TRBD2 (6 bases). The CDR3 is made up of 14 amino acids. V was clipped by 1 base and J by 2 bases, with 10 bases between them. Germline lookup yields CDR1 SGHKS and CDR2 YYEKEE (reference sequence). CDR3 in amino acids: CASSLTASAYEQYF. CDR3 DNA: TGTGCCAGCAGCTTGACGGCTAGCGCCTACGAGCAGTACTTC.

There are many counts of this clonotype. This rearrangement joins TRBV2 to TRBJ2-7; no firm D call. CDR1 is SNHLY and CDR2 is FYNNEI in the germline V gene. Trimming stripped 7 bases from V and 0 bases from J, with 10 bases between. The CDR3 contains 13 residues. Here the CDR3 DNA reads TGTGCCAGCACGGGCGTCCTCTCCTACGAGCAGTACTTC. This sequence encodes CASTGVLSYEQYF.

This clonotype was detected ten times or more. For the CDR3, the DNA is TGTGCCAGCAGCATCCTAGCGGGTATCCACAATGAGCAGTTCTTC. Translated, it gives CASSILAGIHNEQFF. The chain combines TRBV7-9 with TRBJ2-1; 8 bases are shared with TRBD2. V shed 5 bases, J shed 5 bases, and the junction held 8 bases outside the gene matches. The CDR3 covers 15 residues. CDR1 is SEHNR and CDR2 is FQNEAQ in the germline V gene (reference sequence).

This clonotype was recorded many times. The V and J genes are TRBV11-2 and TRBJ2-3; 13 bases match TRBD2. Germline CDR1 reads SGHAT; CDR2 reads FQNNGV. The CDR3 contains 20 residues. The V and J ends lost 3 bases and 2 bases, in that order; junction bases with no gene match: 14. The CDR3 DNA reads as TGTGCCAGCAGCTTCGGACTAGCGGGAGAGTTTTGGGCCGACACAGATACGCAGTATTTT. It is translated as CASSFGLAGEFWADTDTQYF.

This clonotype has a count of ten or more. The chain couples TRBV5-1 to TRBJ1-6, with 7 bases aligning to TRBD1. Looked up from germline, CDR1 is SGHRS and CDR2 is YFSETQ. Trimming cost V 4 bases and J 7 bases; bases outside gene matches: 5. CDR3 size: 14 residues. The CDR3 here is CASSLSGQNSPLHF. CDR3 nucleotide sequence: TGCGCCAGCAGCCTTTCGGGACAGAATTCACCCCTCCACTTT.

On this clonotype: A much larger clone differs from this one at a single base, so this may be a read error. The gene calls are TRBV7-2 and TRBJ2-2, with D maybe TRBD2 (7 bases). This CDR3 has 17 amino acids. V lost 2 bases and J lost 8, with 21 bases in between. Per the germline V gene, CDR1 is SGHTA and CDR2 is FQGNSA. As DNA, the CDR3 is TGTGCCAGCAGCTTAACGTTAACAGGACAGCGGGGTGGGGAGCTGTTTTTT. Its translation is CASSLTLTGQRGGELFF.

In this sample, this clonotype turned up many times. The J gene is TRBJ2-3, the V gene TRBV7-2; TRBD1 agrees at 9 bases. This CDR3 is built from 15 residues. CDR1 and CDR2 from the germline V gene are SGHTA and FQGNSA. The ends lost 4 bases at V and 6 bases at J; junction bases unmatched: 8. Written as DNA, the CDR3 is TGTGCCAGCAGCTCCCAGACAGGGGGAGGGGATACGCAGTATTTT. This translates into CASSSQTGGGDTQYF.

Points on this clonotype: A much more abundant neighbour one base away suggests this may be a read error. The rearrangement links TRBV10-1 to TRBJ1-4; D not resolved. The CDR3 extends over 14 amino acids. In germline, CDR1 is WNHNN, CDR2 SYGVQD (reference sequence). The CDR3 DNA is TGCGCCAGCAGTGATGGGTCAACTAATCAAAAACTGTTTTTT. Translating gives CASSDGSTNQKLFF.

V gene TRBV10-2 combines with J gene TRBJ2-7, with 9 bases fitting TRBD2. V shed 4 bases, J shed 6 bases, and the junction held 16 bases outside the gene matches. Germline loops: CDR1 WSHSY, CDR2 SAAADI. The length of the CDR3 is 17 residues. The CDR3: CASSVLLGREGPIEQYF. DNA of the CDR3: TGCGCCAGCAGTGTCCTGCTGGGGCGGGAGGGGCCCATCGAGCAGTACTTC.

This clonotype was recorded many times. For the CDR3, the DNA is TGTGCCAGCAGTTTATCGTATTCCAGGGGCGACTCCTACGAGCAGTACTTC. This translates into CASSLSYSRGDSYEQYF. The rearrangement uses TRBV27 and TRBJ2-7; D may be TRBD1 (6 bases). Trimming stripped 0 bases from V and 0 bases from J, with 15 bases between. This CDR3 spans 17 amino acids. Germline assignment: CDR1 MNHEY and CDR2 SMNVEV (reference sequence).

Ten or more counts support this clonotype. The rearrangement uses TRBV2 and TRBJ2-2; D gene uncertain. Deletions cut 2 bases from V and 5 bases from J, with 6 bases between. This CDR3 comprises 13 residues. Germline V CDR1 and CDR2: SNHLY, FYNNEI. The CDR3: CASSELTTGELFF. CDR3 nucleotide sequence: TGTGCCAGCAGTGAATTAACGACCGGGGAGCTGTTTTTT.

This clonotype was detected a few times. The chain links TRBV6-2 or TRBV6-3 to TRBJ2-7; 11 bases are a match to TRBD1. In germline, CDR1 is MNHEY, CDR2 SVGEGT. This CDR3 has 14 amino acids. V trimming: 6 bases; J trimming: 6 bases; junction bases outside the gene matches: 7. This CDR3 is CASRPTGTGGEQYF. CDR3 DNA sequence: TGTGCCAGCAGGCCAACCGGGACAGGGGGCGAGCAGTACTTC.